This T cell receptor (beta chain) comes out of a study of yellow fever vaccine responses in identical twins (dated 2018 in TCRdb). Regarding the complete study: In identical twins, the study followed T cell clones that responded to the vaccine with precision.

In its sample, this clonotype was seen once. It has no known antigen specificity. No base quality information exists; no much larger clone differs at one position. One read yields weak evidence. The library was generated by RT-PCR. Sequencing was performed on an Illumina HiSeq 2500. TCRdb trimmed public reads at Q25 via fastp, called clones via MiXCR and kept in-frame beta chains. Duplicate CDR3 protein sequences are folded into a single record with the most common DNA and genes. This sample is represented by 20,000 or so distinct CDR3 sequences; under 75% of them were singletons. Over 2% of the sample comes from the top ten. Points the paper makes about the study in general: The T cell response to vaccination in identical twins was reported by the authors to appear partly convergent and partly personalized.

CDR1 and CDR2, looked up from the germline V gene, are SGHVS and FNYEAQ. The CDR3, cysteine through phenylalanine, is 18 amino acids long. Solely the CDR3 DNA is kept, with 54 bases framed from the first base. V is clipped by 5 bases and J by 0 bases, and the sequence between their germline boundaries is 21 bases long. The rearranged segments are TRBV7-6 and TRBJ2-3; no D gene is confidently identified. Sequences were derived from T cells from blood (PBMCs), unsorted or a sorted subset (not recorded which), sampled before or after yellow fever vaccination (not recorded which). The TCR comes from a woman between 18 and 29 years old who received the yellow fever vaccine. Donor details come from another sample of the same person, matched by shared clones. The DNA sequence follows: TGTGCCAGCAGCCCATCAAACGACCGTTACTCTAGCACAGATACGCAGTATTTT. It is translated as CASSPSNDRYSSTDTQYF.